This T cell receptor beta chain was retrieved from a study of Graves' ophthalmopathy and Graves' hyperthyroidism. Across the whole study: The authors collected peripheral blood at initial diagnosis, before any treatment. Study conclusions and caveats: At less than 71% sensitivity and 72.22% specificity, the model predicted progression of the ophthalmopathy. Most expanded thyroid clonotypes above 0.001 frequency also appeared in blood.

CDR3 length: 15 residues. V lost 4 bases, J lost 5 bases, and 5 bases stayed unmatched. Germline CDR1 reads SGHAT; CDR2 reads FQDESV (reference sequence). The authors amplified TCR beta CDR3 regions from RNA transcripts. After a first-round RT-PCR with HTBI primers, a second-round multiplex PCR was run. From the multiplex PCR reads, TCRdb called clonotypes with MiXCR, one entry per CDR3 protein. The data hold approximately 460,000 distinct CDR3 sequences, with around an eighth observed a single time. In this sample, this clonotype turned up many times. Antigen specificity is unknown. PBMCs came from roughly 10 ml of fresh peripheral blood.

Source material: blood. This TCR came from a woman in her 30s with Graves' ophthalmopathy. The chain couples TRBV11-1 to TRBJ2-7; 13 bases are a match to TRBD2. The CDR3 protein is CASSSGLAGAHEQYF. The CDR3 DNA reads as TGTGCCAGCAGCTCCGGACTAGCGGGAGCCCACGAGCAGTACTTC.